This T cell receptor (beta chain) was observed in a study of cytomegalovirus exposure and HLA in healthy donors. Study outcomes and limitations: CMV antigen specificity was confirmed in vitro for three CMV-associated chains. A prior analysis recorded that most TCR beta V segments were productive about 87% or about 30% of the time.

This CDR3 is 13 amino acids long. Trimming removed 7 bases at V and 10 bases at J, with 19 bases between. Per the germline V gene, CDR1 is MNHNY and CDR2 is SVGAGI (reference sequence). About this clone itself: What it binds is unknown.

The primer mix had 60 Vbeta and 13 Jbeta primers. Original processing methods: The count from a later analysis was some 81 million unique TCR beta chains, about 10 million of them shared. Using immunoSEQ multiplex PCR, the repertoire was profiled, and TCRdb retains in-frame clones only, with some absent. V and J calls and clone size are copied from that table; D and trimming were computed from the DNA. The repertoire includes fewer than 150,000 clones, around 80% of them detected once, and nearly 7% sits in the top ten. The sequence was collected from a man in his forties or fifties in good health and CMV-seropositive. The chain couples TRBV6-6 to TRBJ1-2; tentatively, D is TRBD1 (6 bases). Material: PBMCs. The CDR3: CASNPEMGADYTF. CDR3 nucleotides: TGTGCCAGCAATCCTGAGATGGGGGCGGACTACACCTTC.